The next 20 T cell receptor beta chains were all read from a single sample in a study of blood T cell repertoires in COVID-19. Here immunoSEQ multiplex PCR was the method, and the copy in TCRdb shows in-frame clones only, minus some. The table shows 200,000 or so clones, with roughly 88% occurring only once. Specimen: PBMCs or T cells enriched from blood (not recorded which). Receptor source: a woman in her forties with acute COVID-19.

The V and J genes are TRBV18 and TRBJ2-1; 10 nucleotides align to TRBD2. The germline V gene has CDR1 KGHSH and CDR2 LQKENI. There are 18 residues in the CDR3. V lost 0 bases, J lost 5 bases, and 10 bases stayed unmatched. This CDR3 is CASSPPVSSGRYNNEQFF. CDR3 sequence (DNA): TGTGCCAGCTCACCACCGGTGAGTAGCGGGAGGTACAACAATGAGCAGTTCTTC.

The rearrangement joins TRBV23-1 to TRBJ2-7; D might be TRBD1 (6 bases). TRBV23-1 carries the ORF label, with uncertain function. With 3 bases removed from V and 0 bases from J, the gap between germline ends came to 12 bases. The CDR3 is 15 residues long. In nucleotides, the CDR3 is TGCGCCAGCAGTCACCGGACAGTCAGCTCCTACGAGCAGTACGTC. This gives the protein CASSHRTVSSYEQYV.

The V gene is TRBV11-3, the J gene TRBJ1-4; D remains unclear. Germline CDR1 SGHNT, CDR2 YENEEA. This CDR3 has 18 amino acids. V was pared by 4 bases and J by 0 bases, with 18 bases between. The DNA for the CDR3 is TGTGCCAGCAGCTCCCGTATGAGGGAAGGAGCAACTAATGAAAAACTGTTTTTT. Translation: CASSSRMREGATNEKLFF.

The rearrangement joins TRBV19 to TRBJ1-3, with D unresolved. V shed 8 bases and J shed 0 bases, with 8 bases lying between them. CDR1 is LNHDA, CDR2 SQIVND, per germline (reference sequence). The CDR3 has 13 residues. In nucleotides, the CDR3 is TGTGCCAGTGTACAGACCTCTGGAAACACCATATATTTT. This gives the protein CASVQTSGNTIYF.

This chain joins TRBV19 and TRBJ2-7; TRBD1 matches at 7 bases. Trimming at V came to 1 base and at J to 3 bases, leaving 3 bases not matched to a gene. CDR3 size: 14 residues. Germline V gives CDR1 LNHDA, CDR2 SQIVND (reference sequence). The CDR3 is CASSIAHRGYEQYV. In DNA form, the CDR3 reads TGTGCCAGTAGTATAGCTCACAGGGGCTACGAGCAGTACGTC.

The chain couples TRBV5-4 to TRBJ2-7, with D possibly TRBD1 on 6 matching bases. The CDR3 runs to 15 residues. Germline assignment: CDR1 SGHNT and CDR2 YYREEE (reference sequence). With 3 bases removed from V and 2 bases from J, the gap between germline ends came to 15 bases. Written as DNA, the CDR3 is TGTGCCAGCAGCTCAAGGGGGAACCCAGCCTACGAGCAGTACGTC. Its protein product is CASSSRGNPAYEQYV.

This chain joins TRBV19 and TRBJ1-1; D perhaps matches TRBD1 (6 bases). V lost 9 bases to trimming and J lost 6 bases, with 26 bases between them. Germline CDR1 reads LNHDA; CDR2 reads SQIVND (reference sequence). The CDR3 spans 16 residues. The CDR3: CASTGYGETGRAEAFF. In nucleotides, the CDR3 is TGTGCCAGCACCGGATATGGGGAGACAGGAAGGGCTGAAGCTTTCTTT.

The chain couples TRBV4-1 to TRBJ1-2; D possibly corresponds to TRBD1 (6 bases). V dropped 4 bases and J dropped 4 bases, with 13 bases sitting between them. The germline V gene encodes CDR1 MGHRA and CDR2 YSYEKL. The CDR3 is made up of 14 amino acids. CDR3 protein: CASSPAQTGYGYTF. The CDR3 bases are TGCGCCAGCAGCCCCGCCCAGACAGGCTATGGCTACACCTTC.

V usage is TRBV30 and J usage is TRBJ1-2; no definite D call. The V end lost 1 base, the J end lost 7 bases, and 7 bases lay between the germline ends. The germline CDR1 and CDR2 sequences are GTSNPN and SVGIG (reference sequence). The CDR3 loop spans 11 amino acids. The CDR3 DNA sequence: TGTGCCTGGAGTGCCCGACTTGGCTACACCTTC. Protein: CAWSARLGYTF.

The chain joins TRBV7-9 to TRBJ1-1; D may be TRBD1 (6 bases). The CDR3 covers 14 residues. The germline V gene has CDR1 SEHNR and CDR2 FQNEAQ (reference sequence). Trimming removed 1 base at V and 3 bases at J, with 9 bases between. The CDR3 region has the DNA TGTGCCAGCAGCTTAGTTGGGGGCCACACTGAAGCTTTCTTT. Its translation is CASSLVGGHTEAFF. Together with reference TRBV7-9 and TRBJ1-1, the CDR3 gives the full variable domain: DTGVSQNPRHKITKRGQNVTFRCDPISEHNRLYWYRQTLGQGPEFLTYFQNEAQLEKSRLLSDRFSAERPKGSFSTLEIQRTEQGDSAMYLCASSLVGGHTEAFFGQGTRLTVV.

The chain joins TRBV5-5 to TRBJ2-1; 7 bases map to TRBD2. Trimming at V came to 6 bases and at J to 11 bases, leaving 20 bases not matched to a gene. The CDR3 spans 16 residues. Germline CDR1 and CDR2: SGHKS and YYEKEE (reference sequence). CDR3 in amino acids: CASNLQGGPLGGKQFF. CDR3 nucleotides: TGTGCCAGCAACCTTCAGGGAGGGCCTCTTGGCGGGAAGCAGTTCTTC. Full variable domain (missing parts from reference TRBV5-5 and TRBJ2-1): DAGVTQSPTHLIKTRGQQVTLRCSPISGHKSVSWYQQVLGQGPQFIFQYYEKEERGRGNFPDRFSARQFPNYSSELNVNALLLGDSALYLCASNLQGGPLGGKQFFGPGTRLTVL.

This clone occurred once. V and J are TRBV19 and TRBJ1-1; no firm D call. The germline gives CDR1 LNHDA, CDR2 SQIVND (reference sequence). V was clipped by 7 bases and J by 1 base, with 13 bases between them. This CDR3 region has 14 residues. CDR3 coding DNA: TGTGCCAGTACCGCTAGGCAGACGAACACTGAAGCTTTCTTT. It is translated as CASTARQTNTEAFF.

This clone occurred once. CDR3 sequence: CASSYNGVINYGYTF. The CDR3 region has the DNA TGTGCCAGCAGTTACAACGGGGTGATCAACTATGGCTACACCTTC. The chain employs TRBV6-2 or TRBV6-3 and TRBJ1-2; D unresolved. Per germline, CDR1 MNHEY and CDR2 SVGEGT. There are 15 residues in the CDR3. With 2 bases removed from V and 2 bases from J, the gap between germline ends came to 12 bases.

CDR3 sequence reads: CASSRTGGSSHEQYV. In nucleotides, the CDR3 is TGTGCCAGCAGCCGGACAGGGGGCTCTTCCCACGAGCAGTACGTC. The gene calls are TRBV21-1 and TRBJ2-7; the D segment call TRBD1 is taken from the table without a DNA check. TRBV21-1 is listed as a pseudogene. The CDR3 extends over 15 amino acids.

Comments on this clone: Other DNA variants within this sample encode the same CDR3. The chain has TRBV5-1 and TRBJ2-3; tentative D call: TRBD2 (5 bases). V lost 0 bases and J 3 bases, leaving 11 bases between the germline ends. Germline CDR1 reads SGHRS; CDR2 reads YFSETQ. The CDR3 covers 15 residues. The CDR3 protein is CASSLEGDGTDTQYF. For the CDR3, the DNA is TGCGCCAGCAGCTTGGAGGGAGATGGGACAGATACGCAGTATTTT. Using reference TRBV5-1 and TRBJ2-3 for the parts outside the CDR3, the full variable domain is KAGVTQTPRYLIKTRGQQVTLSCSPISGHRSVSWYQQTPGQGLQFLFEYFSETQRNKGNFPGRFSGRQFSNSRSEMNVSTLELGDSALYLCASSLEGDGTDTQYFGPGTRLTVL.

This chain joins TRBV9 and TRBJ2-1; 7 nucleotides match TRBD2. The CDR3 has 15 residues. Germline V lookup: CDR1 SGDLS, CDR2 YYNGEE. Unmatched junction bases numbered 4, after V lost 0 bases and J lost 4 bases. CDR3 amino acids: CASSVDTSAYNEQFF. Written as DNA, the CDR3 is TGTGCCAGCAGCGTAGATACTAGCGCATACAATGAGCAGTTCTTC. Together with reference TRBV9 and TRBJ2-1, the CDR3 gives the full variable domain: DSGVTQTPKHLITATGQRVTLRCSPRSGDLSVYWYQQSLDQGLQFLIQYYNGEERAKGNILERFSAQQFPDLHSELNLSSLELGDSALYFCASSVDTSAYNEQFFGPGTRLTVL.

This chain joins TRBV5-5 and TRBJ1-5; 8 bases are a match to TRBD1. Trimming took 0 bases from V and 3 from J; bases not matched to a gene: 8. Germline V gene sequence: CDR1 SGHKS, CDR2 YYEKEE (reference sequence). This CDR3 has 17 amino acids. CDR3 residues: CASSLGTSGQDNQPQHF. CDR3 sequence (DNA): TGTGCCAGCAGCTTGGGGACTTCGGGACAGGACAATCAGCCCCAGCATTTT.

This clone was observed once. J is TRBJ1-6 and V is TRBV27, with D possibly matching TRBD1 (6 bases). CDR3 size: 15 residues. V was cut by 2 bases and J by 8 bases, with 13 bases left in between. CDR1 and CDR2 from the germline V gene are MNHEY and SMNVEV (reference sequence). Here the CDR3 DNA reads TGTGCCAGCAGTTTAAACAGGGCGATAGATTCACCCCTCCACTTT. Translated: CASSLNRAIDSPLHF.

The chain recombines TRBV7-2 with TRBJ1-5; perhaps TRBD1 as D (6 bases). Trimming stripped 7 bases from V and 3 bases from J, with 10 bases between. The CDR3 has 13 amino acids. Germline V gene data show CDR1 as SGHTA and CDR2 as FQGNSA. CDR3 sequence: CASNGGANQPQHF. For the CDR3, the DNA is TGTGCCAGCAACGGGGGGGCCAATCAGCCCCAGCATTTT.

The CDR3 sequence: CASSEQGANTGELFF. The CDR3 DNA is TGTGCCAGCAGTGAACAGGGTGCAAACACCGGGGAGCTGTTTTTT. The genes are TRBV6-4 and TRBJ2-2; D might be TRBD1 (6 bases). Germline CDR1 and CDR2: MRHNA and SNTAGT. The length of the CDR3 is 15 residues. V lost 3 bases to trimming and J lost 2 bases, with 10 bases between them.